The present TCR beta chain was sequenced within a study of cytomegalovirus exposure and HLA in healthy donors. Study-wide findings and caveats: What was likely a sequencing artifact was a cluster of highly shared sequence variants.

Researchers ran the PCR with 60 Vbeta and 13 Jbeta primers. Profiled with immunoSEQ multiplex PCR; TCRdb holds only in-frame clones, not every one. Of 200,000 to 250,000 clones listed, 79% are singletons. With 6 bases removed from V and 5 bases from J, the gap between germline ends came to 20 bases. This CDR3 region has 15 residues. Germline CDR1 is SGHKS and CDR2 is YYEKEE (reference sequence). This clone was seen more than once but under ten times. The target antigen is unknown. The chain carries TRBV5-5 and TRBJ1-1; TRBD1 might be the D (5 bases). The clonotype originates from a man in his forties or fifties in good health and CMV-seronegative. The source material was PBMCs. CDR3 bases: TGTGCCAGCAACCGGGTGAGTGGGCCAGGGACTGAAGCTTTCTTT. Translated: CASNRVSGPGTEAFF.